Included here is one TCR beta chain sequence, with context. The antigen is undetermined. The data were obtained in a study of human T cells and chemical hapten exposure. Study-level results: There was no change with DPC sensitization in TCRs above 1 in 1000 frequency. Each of the donors had alopecia, so their immune responses may not resemble those of healthy people. PT1 expanded TCR counts and patch test score were linked, and their correlation was positive.

Germline V gene sequence: CDR1 KGHDR, CDR2 SFDVKD. This CDR3 comprises 12 residues. V lost 10 bases and J lost 3, with 8 bases in between. TCRdb analysed the RACE reads with MiXCR anew, one entry per CDR3 protein. This sample carries more than 250,000 distinct CDR3 sequences, approximately 8% of them seen once, and the ten largest clones take 1.2%. The time point is: pre-sensitization, week 0. Sample treatment: therapeutic diphenylcyclopropenone sensitization with weekly scalp DPC. Whole blood that had not been fractionated was the source of extracted total RNA. J is TRBJ2-2 and V is TRBV24-1, with D unresolved. This sequence originates from a man younger than 35 with alopecia areata. Some clones in this sample may be carry-over from other donors' samples. The sequenced sample was whole blood, obtained in connection with sensitization to the hapten diphenylcyclopropenone (DPC). The CDR3 DNA reads TGTGCCACGCTTAGCTACACCGGGGAGCTGTTTTTT. Translating gives CATLSYTGELFF.